This TCR beta chain was observed in a study of beta chain features in type 1 diabetes. The study, taken as a whole, reports: All four CD4+ subsets of Type 1 diabetes patients contained TCRB CDR3s that were moderately but significantly shorter.

There are 16 residues in the CDR3. V was shortened by 0 bases and J by 6 bases, with 16 bases between the two germline ends. The germline CDR1 and CDR2 sequences are LGHNA and YNFKEQ. This clone was seen a few times. The target antigen is unknown. The entirety of the isolated RNA underwent reverse transcription, so expressed TCRB transcripts were sequenced. Clones were read by immunoSEQ multiplex PCR, and TCRdb kept only the in-frame ones, dropping some. The sample holds around 130,000 clones, 7.5% to 9.5% seen once. This rearrangement joins TRBV4-2 to TRBJ2-3; D remains unclear. Input material: central memory CD4+ T cells from blood. This receptor was identified in a man younger than 40 with type 1 diabetes. The CDR3 bases are TGTGCCAGCAGCCAAGATGGAACTAACCCCCCGGATACGCAGTATTTT. It codes for CASSQDGTNPPDTQYF.